The 14 T cell receptor beta chains below all came from one sample that was sequenced in a study of T cell responses to AZD1222 COVID-19 vaccine. The protocol was immunoSEQ multiplex PCR, while the TCRdb copy is restricted to in-frame clones and leaves out a portion. The repertoire holds around 120,000 clones, with 85% to 95% as singletons. This specimen was peripheral blood, taken on day 0 of AZD1222 vaccination. The receptors derive from an adult in good health.

The V gene is TRBV19, the J gene TRBJ2-5; D is uncertain. The CDR3 runs to 15 residues. V was cut by 3 bases and J by 4 bases, with 15 bases left in between. Germline-derived CDR1 and CDR2 are LNHDA and SQIVND (reference sequence). CDR3: CASSITIGSAETQYF. The CDR3 DNA sequence: TGTGCCAGTAGTATCACGATCGGGTCGGCAGAGACCCAGTACTTC. The full variable domain, in which reference TRBV19 and TRBJ2-5 provide the parts outside the CDR3, is DGGITQSPKYLFRKEGQNVTLSCEQNLNHDAMYWYRQDPGQGLRLIYYSQIVNDFQKGDIAEGYSVSREKKESFPLTVTSAQKNPTAFYLCASSITIGSAETQYFGPGTRLLVL.

J is TRBJ2-7 and V is TRBV18; 10 bases line up with TRBD1. V lost 8 bases to trimming and J lost 6 bases; unmatched junction nucleotides: 4. Germline V CDR1 and CDR2: KGHSH, LQKENI. The CDR3 extends over 12 amino acids. The CDR3 here is CASRTGGPEQYF. For the CDR3, the DNA is TGTGCCAGCCGGACAGGGGGACCCGAGCAGTACTTC.

This chain connects TRBV11-2 to TRBJ2-1, with D maybe TRBD1 (5 bases). The germline CDR1 and CDR2 sequences are SGHAT and FQNNGV. This CDR3 has 17 amino acids. V was cut by 5 bases and J by 3 bases, with 20 bases left in between. As DNA, the CDR3 is TGTGCCAGCAGCCCAATCGGTGGGGCCAACCTCTACAATGAGCAGTTCTTC. It yields the protein CASSPIGGANLYNEQFF.

This clone came up once. The CDR3 here is CATSRDSRTLYEQYF. In DNA form, the CDR3 reads TGTGCCACCAGCAGAGATTCTCGGACACTTTACGAGCAGTACTTC. The chain couples TRBV15 to TRBJ2-7, with a tentative D call TRBD1 (5 bases). The germline V gene encodes CDR1 LNHNV and CDR2 YYDKDF (reference sequence). The CDR3 length is 15 residues. V lost 0 bases and J lost 4, with 13 bases in between.

The V and J genes are TRBV2 and TRBJ2-7; weak D call: TRBD1 (5 bases). The ends were cut back, 4 bases at V and 7 bases at J, with 17 bases in the middle. The CDR3 is 14 residues long. Germline CDR1 SNHLY, CDR2 FYNNEI. CDR3 protein: CASSGAGLSGEQYF. For the CDR3, the DNA is TGTGCCAGCAGTGGGGCAGGCTTGTCAGGGGAGCAGTACTTC.

J is TRBJ2-1 and V is TRBV5-6, with 10 positions matching TRBD2. CDR3 size: 15 residues. With 5 bases clipped from V and 8 bases from J, the junction kept 10 bases outside the gene matches. Looked up from germline, CDR1 is SGHDT and CDR2 is YYEEEE. CDR3 in amino acids: CASRPPASGSHEQFF. CDR3 DNA sequence: TGTGCCAGCAGGCCCCCGGCTAGCGGGAGTCATGAGCAGTTCTTC.

The chain links TRBV28 to TRBJ1-4; 10 nucleotides line up with TRBD1. Germline V CDR1 and CDR2: MDHEN, SYDVKM. The trim removed 2 bases at V and 11 bases at J, leaving 5 bases unmatched. This CDR3 region has 14 residues. The CDR3 spells CASSLGGQGWKLFF. CDR3 nucleotide sequence: TGTGCCAGCAGTTTAGGGGGACAGGGGTGGAAACTGTTTTTT.

V and J are TRBV19 and TRBJ2-2; D uncertain. Trimming left V 6 bases short and J 4 bases short, with 15 bases between. Germline V gives CDR1 LNHDA, CDR2 SQIVND (reference sequence). This CDR3 is 15 amino acids long. The CDR3 here is CASRPLGDVTGELFF. As DNA, the CDR3 is TGTGCCAGTAGGCCCCTCGGTGATGTCACCGGGGAGCTGTTTTTT. The full variable domain, in which reference TRBV19 and TRBJ2-2 provide the parts outside the CDR3, is DGGITQSPKYLFRKEGQNVTLSCEQNLNHDAMYWYRQDPGQGLRLIYYSQIVNDFQKGDIAEGYSVSREKKESFPLTVTSAQKNPTAFYLCASRPLGDVTGELFFGEGSRLTVL.

The rearrangement uses TRBV2 and TRBJ1-2; TRBD1 matches 7 bases. The CDR3 covers 14 residues. Trimming at V came to 6 bases and at J to 6 bases, leaving 10 bases not matched to a gene. Per germline, CDR1 SNHLY and CDR2 FYNNEI. The CDR3 here is CASSYRGPRDGYTF. The DNA of the CDR3 is TGTGCCAGCAGCTACAGGGGACCTCGGGATGGCTACACCTTC. Full variable domain (outside the CDR3, taken from reference TRBV2 and TRBJ1-2): EPEVTQTPSHQVTQMGQEVILRCVPISNHLYFYWYRQILGQKVEFLVSFYNNEISEKSEIFDDQFSVERPDGSNFTLKIRSTKLEDSAMYFCASSYRGPRDGYTFGSGTRLTVV.

V gene TRBV7-9 combines with J gene TRBJ1-2, with D unclear. V lost 1 base and J lost 1, with 16 bases in between. From germline, CDR1 is SEHNR and CDR2 FQNEAQ (reference sequence). The CDR3 is made up of 17 amino acids. In nucleotides, the CDR3 is TGTGCCAGCAGCTTAGGGCAGTTCGAAGGCCTTAACTATGGCTACACCTTC. As protein: CASSLGQFEGLNYGYTF.

The rearrangement links TRBV5-1 to TRBJ2-1; 12 nucleotides match TRBD2. The ends lost 3 bases at V and 0 bases at J; junction bases unmatched: 7. From germline, CDR1 is SGHRS and CDR2 YFSETQ. This CDR3 has 18 amino acids. The CDR3 sequence is CASSYLAGGVSSYNEQFF. The CDR3 nucleotides read TGCGCCAGCAGCTACCTAGCGGGAGGGGTTAGCTCCTACAATGAGCAGTTCTTC.

This clone has only a few counts. The rearrangement links TRBV6-4 to TRBJ2-3; 8 bases line up with TRBD2. The ends lost 3 bases at V and 5 bases at J; junction bases unmatched: 4. Germline-derived CDR1 and CDR2 are MRHNA and SNTAGT. The CDR3 runs 14 residues. The CDR3 DNA reads TGTGCCAGCAGTGAAGCGGGAGAGGGAGATACGCAGTATTTT. This gives the protein CASSEAGEGDTQYF.

The chain has TRBV5-4 and TRBJ2-7, with D unclear. Trimming shortened V by 2 bases and J by 2 bases, and 8 bases separated the two germline ends. CDR3 size: 13 residues. The germline V gene encodes CDR1 SGHNT and CDR2 YYREEE (reference sequence). In DNA form, the CDR3 reads TGTGCCAGCAGCTTCGGCCCAACCTACGAGCAGTACTTC. It specifies CASSFGPTYEQYF.

Here the CDR3 DNA reads TGTGCCAGCAGCGTGGACAGATACGAGCAGTACTTC. Its protein is CASSVDRYEQYF. The V gene is TRBV5-6, the J gene TRBJ2-7; tentative D call: TRBD1 (6 bases). CDR1 is SGHDT, CDR2 YYEEEE, per germline. The CDR3 sequence is 12 residues long. V gave up 4 bases and J gave up 4 bases, with 9 bases separating them.